This T cell receptor beta chain originates from a study of cytomegalovirus exposure and HLA in healthy donors. Primers included in the PCR were 60 Vbeta and 13 Jbeta primers. TCRdb keeps only in-frame clones here, not all; method: immunoSEQ multiplex PCR. The repertoire holds about 92,000 clones, with more than 65% as singletons. J was trimmed by 8 bases and V by 2 bases; bases with no gene match: 6. This CDR3 is 15 amino acids long. The germline V gene encodes CDR1 MNHNY and CDR2 SVGAGI (reference sequence). This clone was counted a few times. What it recognizes is unknown. Broader study findings: Rates of TCR association differed by HLA locus in a later analysis, with DRB1 highest and HLA-C lowest. Reportedly, diagnosis of cytomegalovirus status by the classifier showed high specificity and sensitivity. Some V segments (TRBV6-2 and TRBV6-3 among them) were excluded as indistinguishable.

The chain joins TRBV6-6 to TRBJ1-4; 9 bases fit TRBD1. The source of this sequence is a girl aged 2 to 10 in good health and CMV-seropositive. Sequenced sample: PBMCs. The CDR3: CASSYPGQGKEKLFF. The CDR3 nucleotides read TGTGCCAGCAGTTACCCTGGACAGGGGAAGGAAAAACTGTTTTTT.